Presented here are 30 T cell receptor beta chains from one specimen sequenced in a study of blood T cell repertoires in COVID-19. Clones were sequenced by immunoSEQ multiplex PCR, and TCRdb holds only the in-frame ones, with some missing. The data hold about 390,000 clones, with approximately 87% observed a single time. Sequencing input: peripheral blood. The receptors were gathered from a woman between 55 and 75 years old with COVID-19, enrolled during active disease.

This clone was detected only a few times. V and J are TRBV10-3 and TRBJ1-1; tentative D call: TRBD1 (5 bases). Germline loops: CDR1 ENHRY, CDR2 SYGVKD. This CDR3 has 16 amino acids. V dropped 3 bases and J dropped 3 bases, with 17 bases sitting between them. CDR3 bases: TGTGCCATCAGTGATTACCCGGCGGGGGTTCACACTGAAGCTTTCTTT. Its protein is CAISDYPAGVHTEAFF.

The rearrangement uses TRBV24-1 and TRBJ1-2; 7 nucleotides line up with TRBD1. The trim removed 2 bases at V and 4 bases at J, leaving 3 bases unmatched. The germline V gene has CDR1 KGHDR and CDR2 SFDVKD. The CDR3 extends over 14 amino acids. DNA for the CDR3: TGTGCCACCAGTGATTCAGACAGGGCCTATGGCTACACCTTC. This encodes CATSDSDRAYGYTF.

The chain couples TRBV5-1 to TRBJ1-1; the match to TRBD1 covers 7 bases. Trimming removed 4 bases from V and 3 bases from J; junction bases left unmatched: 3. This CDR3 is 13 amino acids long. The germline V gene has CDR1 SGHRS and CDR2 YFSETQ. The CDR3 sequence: CASSPRGDTEAFF. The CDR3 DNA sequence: TGCGCCAGCAGCCCCAGGGGGGACACTGAAGCTTTCTTT. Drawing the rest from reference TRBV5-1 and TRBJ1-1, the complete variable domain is KAGVTQTPRYLIKTRGQQVTLSCSPISGHRSVSWYQQTPGQGLQFLFEYFSETQRNKGNFPGRFSGRQFSNSRSEMNVSTLELGDSALYLCASSPRGDTEAFFGQGTRLTVV.

DNA for the CDR3: TGTGCCAGCAGAGCCGGGACAGGGAACACAGATACGCAGTATTTT. This sequence encodes CASRAGTGNTDTQYF. The chain combines TRBV2 with TRBJ2-3; 9 bases are a match to TRBD1. Germline lookup yields CDR1 SNHLY and CDR2 FYNNEI. V was pared by 6 bases and J by 2 bases, with 6 bases of the junction left unmatched. This CDR3 has 15 residues. Drawing the rest from reference TRBV2 and TRBJ2-3, the complete variable domain is EPEVTQTPSHQVTQMGQEVILRCVPISNHLYFYWYRQILGQKVEFLVSFYNNEISEKSEIFDDQFSVERPDGSNFTLKIRSTKLEDSAMYFCASRAGTGNTDTQYFGPGTRLTVL.

DNA for the CDR3: TGCGCCAGCAGCTTCTGGGGCAGGTCCTACGAGCAGTACTTC. Translation: CASSFWGRSYEQYF. This chain joins TRBV5-1 and TRBJ2-7; a possible D gene is TRBD1 (5 bases). Germline V gene data show CDR1 as SGHRS and CDR2 as YFSETQ. V shed 2 bases and J shed 1 base, with 10 bases lying between them. The CDR3 loop spans 14 amino acids.

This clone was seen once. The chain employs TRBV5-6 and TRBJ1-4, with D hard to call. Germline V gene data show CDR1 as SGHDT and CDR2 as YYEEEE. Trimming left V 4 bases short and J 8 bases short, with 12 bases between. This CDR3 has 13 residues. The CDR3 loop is CASSRSGAEKLFF. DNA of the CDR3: TGTGCCAGCAGCAGGTCCGGAGCGGAAAAACTGTTTTTT.

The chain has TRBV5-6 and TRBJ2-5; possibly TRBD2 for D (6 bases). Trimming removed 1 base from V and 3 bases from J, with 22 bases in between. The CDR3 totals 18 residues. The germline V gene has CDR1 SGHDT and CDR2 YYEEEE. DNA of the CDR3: TGTGCCAGCAGCTTGTCTGGCGGGGCGGGATGGATCAAAGAGACCCAGTACTTC. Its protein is CASSLSGGAGWIKETQYF.

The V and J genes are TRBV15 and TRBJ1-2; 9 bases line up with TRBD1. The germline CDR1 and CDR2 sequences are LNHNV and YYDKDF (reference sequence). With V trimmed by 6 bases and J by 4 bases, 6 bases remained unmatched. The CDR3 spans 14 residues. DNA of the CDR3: TGTGCCACCAGGGACAGGGGACTGAGCTATGGCTACACCTTC. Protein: CATRDRGLSYGYTF.

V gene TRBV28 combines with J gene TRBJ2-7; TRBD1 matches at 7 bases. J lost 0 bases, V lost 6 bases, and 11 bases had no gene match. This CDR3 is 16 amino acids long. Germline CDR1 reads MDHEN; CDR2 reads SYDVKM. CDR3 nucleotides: TGTGCCAGCAGCCTGTACAGGGGCGGAAGCTCCTACGAGCAGTACTTC. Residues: CASSLYRGGSSYEQYF.

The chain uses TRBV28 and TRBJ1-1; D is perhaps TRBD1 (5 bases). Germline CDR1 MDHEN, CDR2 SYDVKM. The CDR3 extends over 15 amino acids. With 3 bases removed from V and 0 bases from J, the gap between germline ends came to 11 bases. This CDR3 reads CASSLISGMNTEAFF. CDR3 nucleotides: TGTGCCAGCAGTTTGATTTCAGGGATGAACACTGAAGCTTTCTTT.

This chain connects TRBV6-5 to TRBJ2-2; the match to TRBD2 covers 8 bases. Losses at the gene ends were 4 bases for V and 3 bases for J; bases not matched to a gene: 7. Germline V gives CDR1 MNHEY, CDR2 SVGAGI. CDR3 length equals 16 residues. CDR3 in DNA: TGTGCCAGCAGTTCCTCCCCAGCGGGGGACACCGGGGAGCTGTTTTTT. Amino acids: CASSSSPAGDTGELFF.

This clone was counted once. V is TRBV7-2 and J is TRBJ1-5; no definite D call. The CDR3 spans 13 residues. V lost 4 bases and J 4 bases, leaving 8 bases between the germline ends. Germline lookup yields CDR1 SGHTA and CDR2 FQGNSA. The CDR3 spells CASSWELNQPQHF. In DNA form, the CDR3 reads TGTGCCAGCAGCTGGGAGTTGAATCAGCCCCAGCATTTT.

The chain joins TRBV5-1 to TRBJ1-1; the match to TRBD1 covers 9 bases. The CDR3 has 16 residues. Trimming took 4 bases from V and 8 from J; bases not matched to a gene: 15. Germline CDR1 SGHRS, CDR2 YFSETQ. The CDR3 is CASSPYQNPGQGEAFF. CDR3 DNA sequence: TGCGCCAGCAGCCCTTACCAGAACCCGGGACAGGGCGAAGCTTTCTTT.

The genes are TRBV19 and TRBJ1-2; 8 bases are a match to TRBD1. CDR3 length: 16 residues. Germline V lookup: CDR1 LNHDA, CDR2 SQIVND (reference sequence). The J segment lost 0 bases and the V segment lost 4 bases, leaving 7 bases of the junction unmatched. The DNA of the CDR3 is TGTGCCAGTAGTACCGGGACAGGTGGTTCTAACTATGGCTACACCTTC. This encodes CASSTGTGGSNYGYTF. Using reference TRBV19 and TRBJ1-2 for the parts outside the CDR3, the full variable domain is DGGITQSPKYLFRKEGQNVTLSCEQNLNHDAMYWYRQDPGQGLRLIYYSQIVNDFQKGDIAEGYSVSREKKESFPLTVTSAQKNPTAFYLCASSTGTGGSNYGYTFGSGTRLTVV.

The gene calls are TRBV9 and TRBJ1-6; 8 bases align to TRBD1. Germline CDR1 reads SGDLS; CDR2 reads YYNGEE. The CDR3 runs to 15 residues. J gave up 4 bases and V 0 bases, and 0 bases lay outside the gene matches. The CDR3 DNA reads TGTGCCAGCAGCGTAGGGACAGGGTATAATTCACCCCTCCACTTT. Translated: CASSVGTGYNSPLHF.

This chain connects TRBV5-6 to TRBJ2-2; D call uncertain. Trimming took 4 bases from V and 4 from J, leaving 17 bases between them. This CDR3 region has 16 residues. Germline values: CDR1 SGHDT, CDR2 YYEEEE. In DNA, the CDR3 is TGTGCCAGCAGCGCGGTGTACGAAGTGGGCACCGGGGAGCTGTTTTTT. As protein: CASSAVYEVGTGELFF.

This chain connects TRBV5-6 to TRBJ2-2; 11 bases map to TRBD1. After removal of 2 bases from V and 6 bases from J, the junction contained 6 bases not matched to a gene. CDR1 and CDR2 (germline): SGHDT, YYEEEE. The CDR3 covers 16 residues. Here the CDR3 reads CASSFPGTGGSGELFF. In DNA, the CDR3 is TGTGCCAGCAGCTTTCCCGGGACAGGGGGTTCCGGGGAGCTGTTTTTT.

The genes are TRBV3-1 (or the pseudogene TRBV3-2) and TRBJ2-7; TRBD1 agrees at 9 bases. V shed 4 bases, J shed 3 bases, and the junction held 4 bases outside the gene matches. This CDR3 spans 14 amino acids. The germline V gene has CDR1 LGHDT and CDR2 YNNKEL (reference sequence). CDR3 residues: CASSLLGQGYEQYF. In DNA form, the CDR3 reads TGTGCCAGCAGCCTCCTGGGACAGGGCTACGAGCAGTACTTC.

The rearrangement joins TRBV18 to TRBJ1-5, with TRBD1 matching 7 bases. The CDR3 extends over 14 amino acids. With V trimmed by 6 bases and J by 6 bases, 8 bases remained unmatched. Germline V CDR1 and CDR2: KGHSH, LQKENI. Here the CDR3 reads CASSLTGEGQPQHF. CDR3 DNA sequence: TGTGCCAGCTCCCTTACAGGGGAAGGTCAGCCCCAGCATTTT.

CDR3 DNA sequence: TGTGCCAGCAGCGGTGGACAGGGACGAATCTCTGGGGCCAACGTCCTGACTTTC. It is translated as CASSGGQGRISGANVLTF. V is TRBV7-8 and J is TRBJ2-6, with 8 bases lining up with TRBD1. From germline, CDR1 is SGHVS and CDR2 FQNEAQ. J was trimmed by 0 bases and V by 5 bases; bases with no gene match: 9. The CDR3 extends over 18 amino acids.

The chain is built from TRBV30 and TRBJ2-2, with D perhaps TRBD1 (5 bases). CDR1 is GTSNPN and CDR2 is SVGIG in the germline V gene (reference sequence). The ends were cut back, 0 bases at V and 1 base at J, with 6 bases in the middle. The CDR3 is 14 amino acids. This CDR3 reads CAWSVTGNTGELFF. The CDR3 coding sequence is TGTGCCTGGAGTGTAACAGGGAACACCGGGGAGCTGTTTTTT.

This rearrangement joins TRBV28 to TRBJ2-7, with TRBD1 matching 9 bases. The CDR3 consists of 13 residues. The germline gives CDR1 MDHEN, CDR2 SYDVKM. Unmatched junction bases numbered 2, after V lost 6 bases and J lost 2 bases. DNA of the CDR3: TGTGCCAGCAGAAGGGACAGGGCCTACGAGCAGTACTTC. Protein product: CASRRDRAYEQYF. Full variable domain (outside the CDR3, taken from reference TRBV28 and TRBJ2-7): DVKVTQSSRYLVKRTGEKVFLECVQDMDHENMFWYRQDPGLGLRLIYFSYDVKMKEKGDIPEGYSVSREKKERFSLILESASTNQTSMYLCASRRDRAYEQYFGPGTRLTVT.

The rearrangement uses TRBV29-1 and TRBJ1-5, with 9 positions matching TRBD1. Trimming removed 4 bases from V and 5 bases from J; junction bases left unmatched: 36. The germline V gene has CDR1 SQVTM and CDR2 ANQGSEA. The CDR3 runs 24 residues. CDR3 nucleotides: TGCAGCGTTGTAGGAACGGAACATGCAGTAGATTGGACAGGGGTCACTACTCCGCATCAGCCCCAGCATTTT. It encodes CSVVGTEHAVDWTGVTTPHQPQHF.

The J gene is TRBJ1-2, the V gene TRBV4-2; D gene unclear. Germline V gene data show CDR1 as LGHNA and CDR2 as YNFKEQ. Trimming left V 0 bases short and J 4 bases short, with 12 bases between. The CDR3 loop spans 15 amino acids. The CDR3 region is CASSQENSYVYGYTF. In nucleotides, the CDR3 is TGTGCCAGCAGCCAAGAAAACAGCTACGTCTATGGCTACACCTTC.

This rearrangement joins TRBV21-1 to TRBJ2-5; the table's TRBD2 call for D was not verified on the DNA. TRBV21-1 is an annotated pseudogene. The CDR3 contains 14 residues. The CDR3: CASTDWNLQETQYF. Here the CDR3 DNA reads TGTGCCAGCACCGACTGGAACTTACAAGAGACCCAGTACTTC.

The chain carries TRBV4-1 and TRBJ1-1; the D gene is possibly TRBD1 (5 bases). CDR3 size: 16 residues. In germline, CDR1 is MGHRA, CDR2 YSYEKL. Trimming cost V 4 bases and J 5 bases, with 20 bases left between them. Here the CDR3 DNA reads TGCGCCAGCAGCCTACCCCCTTCGCAGGGCAATACTGAAGCTTTCTTT. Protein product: CASSLPPSQGNTEAFF.

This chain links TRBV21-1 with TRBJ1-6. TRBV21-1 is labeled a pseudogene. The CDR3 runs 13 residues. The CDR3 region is CARLIGEVSPLHF. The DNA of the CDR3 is TGTGCCAGATTGATCGGGGAAGTTTCACCCCTCCACTTT.

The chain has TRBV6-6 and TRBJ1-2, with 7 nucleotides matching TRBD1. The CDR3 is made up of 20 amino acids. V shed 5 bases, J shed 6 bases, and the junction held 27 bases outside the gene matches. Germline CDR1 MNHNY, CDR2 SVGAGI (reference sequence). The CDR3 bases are TGTGCCAGCAGTCGACCCTTCTCGTTCTATCGTGGGCAGGGGGTCGATGGCTACACCTTC. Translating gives CASSRPFSFYRGQGVDGYTF.

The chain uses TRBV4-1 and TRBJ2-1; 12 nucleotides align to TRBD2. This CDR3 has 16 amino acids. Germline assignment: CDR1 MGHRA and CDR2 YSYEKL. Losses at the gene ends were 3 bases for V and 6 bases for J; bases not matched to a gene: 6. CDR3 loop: CASSQSSGGAPNEQFF. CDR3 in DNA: TGCGCCAGCAGCCAGTCTAGCGGGGGGGCCCCCAATGAGCAGTTCTTC.

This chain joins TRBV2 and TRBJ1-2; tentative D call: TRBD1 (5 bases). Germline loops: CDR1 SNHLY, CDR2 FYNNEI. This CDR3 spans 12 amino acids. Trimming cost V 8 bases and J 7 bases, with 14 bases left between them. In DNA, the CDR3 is TGTGCCAGCTCCATCGGAGGGGCTGGCTACACCTTC. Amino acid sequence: CASSIGGAGYTF.